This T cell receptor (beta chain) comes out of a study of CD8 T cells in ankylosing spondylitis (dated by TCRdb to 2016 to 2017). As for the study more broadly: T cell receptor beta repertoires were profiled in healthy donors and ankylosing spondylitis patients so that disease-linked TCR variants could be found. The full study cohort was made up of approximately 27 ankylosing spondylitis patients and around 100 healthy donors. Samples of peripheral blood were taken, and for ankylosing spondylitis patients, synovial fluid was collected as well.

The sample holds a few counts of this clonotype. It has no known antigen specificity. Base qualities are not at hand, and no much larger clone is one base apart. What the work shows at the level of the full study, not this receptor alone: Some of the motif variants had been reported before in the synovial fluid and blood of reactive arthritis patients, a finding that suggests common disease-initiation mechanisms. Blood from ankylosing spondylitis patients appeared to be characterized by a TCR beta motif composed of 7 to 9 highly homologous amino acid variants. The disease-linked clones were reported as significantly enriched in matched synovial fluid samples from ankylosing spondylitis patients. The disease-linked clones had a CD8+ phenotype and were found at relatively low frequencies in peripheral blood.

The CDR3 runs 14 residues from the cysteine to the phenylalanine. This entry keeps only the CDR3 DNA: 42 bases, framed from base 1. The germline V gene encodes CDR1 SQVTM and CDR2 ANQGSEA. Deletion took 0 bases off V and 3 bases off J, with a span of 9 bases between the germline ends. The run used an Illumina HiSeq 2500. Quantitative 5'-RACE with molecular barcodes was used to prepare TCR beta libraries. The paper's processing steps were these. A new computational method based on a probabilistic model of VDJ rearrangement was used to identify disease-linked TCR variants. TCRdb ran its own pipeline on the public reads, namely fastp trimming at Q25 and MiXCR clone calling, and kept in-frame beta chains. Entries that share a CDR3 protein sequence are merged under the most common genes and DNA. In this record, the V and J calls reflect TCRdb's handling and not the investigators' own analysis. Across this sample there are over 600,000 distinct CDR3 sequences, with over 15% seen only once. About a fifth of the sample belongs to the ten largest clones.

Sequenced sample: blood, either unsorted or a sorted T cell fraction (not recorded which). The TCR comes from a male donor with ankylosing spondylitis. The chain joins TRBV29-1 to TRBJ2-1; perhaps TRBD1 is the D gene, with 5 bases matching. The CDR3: CSVEDGASYNEQFF. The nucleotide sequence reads TGCAGCGTTGAAGATGGGGCCAGCTACAATGAGCAGTTCTTC.